This TCR beta chain was found in a study of blood T cell repertoires in COVID-19. The junction had 11 bases not matched to a gene; V was cut back by 6 bases and J by 0 bases. Looked up from germline, CDR1 is MNHEY and CDR2 is SMNVEV (reference sequence). This CDR3 is 17 amino acids long. Recruitment covered about 25 US areas and drew participants whose ages spanned roughly 18 to 90 years. All recovered Cohort 3 donors got two negative PCRs, got clearance, or saw symptom resolution. TCRdb keeps only in-frame clones here, not all; method: immunoSEQ multiplex PCR. Of 150,000 or so clones listed, just under 85% are singletons.

The sequence was obtained from a man in his forties or fifties who had recovered from COVID-19. Sequencing was performed on PBMCs or T cells enriched from blood (not recorded which). The V and J genes are TRBV27 and TRBJ2-1, with 7 nucleotides matching TRBD2. CDR3: CASRLTSGESSYNEQFF. The CDR3 nucleotides read TGTGCCAGCAGACTGACCAGCGGGGAAAGCTCCTACAATGAGCAGTTCTTC.